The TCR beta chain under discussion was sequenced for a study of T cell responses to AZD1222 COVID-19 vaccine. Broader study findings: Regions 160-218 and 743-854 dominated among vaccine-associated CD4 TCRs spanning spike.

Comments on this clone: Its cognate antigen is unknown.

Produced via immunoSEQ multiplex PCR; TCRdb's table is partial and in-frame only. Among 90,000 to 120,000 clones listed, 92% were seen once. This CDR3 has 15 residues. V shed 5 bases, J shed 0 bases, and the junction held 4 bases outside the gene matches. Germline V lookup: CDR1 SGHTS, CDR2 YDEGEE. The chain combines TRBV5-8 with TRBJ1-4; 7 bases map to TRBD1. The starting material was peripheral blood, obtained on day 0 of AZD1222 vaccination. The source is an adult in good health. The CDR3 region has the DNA TGTGCCAGCAGTGGTGGGACAGCAACTAATGAAAAACTGTTTTTT. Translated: CASSGGTATNEKLFF.